This T cell receptor (beta chain) was recovered during a study of blood T cell repertoires in COVID-19. The V gene's germline CDR1 is MDHEN and CDR2 SYDVKM. The CDR3 contains 16 residues. V gave up 3 bases and J gave up 6 bases; unmatched junction bases: 12. Clones were read by immunoSEQ multiplex PCR, and TCRdb kept only the in-frame ones, dropping some. The profile shows roughly 250,000 clones, 87% of them singletons. The TCR was taken from a woman under 40 with acute COVID-19. The chain is built from TRBV28 and TRBJ1-1; 8 bases map to TRBD1. The material sequenced was PBMCs or T cells enriched from blood (not recorded which). This CDR3 is CASSFPRGRFQAEAFF. In nucleotides, the CDR3 is TGTGCCAGCAGTTTCCCCAGGGGGCGTTTTCAGGCTGAAGCTTTCTTT.